This is a list of T cell receptor beta chains from one sample in a study of blood T cell repertoires in COVID-19. Only in-frame clones appear in the TCRdb table, and some are missing; sequencing was by immunoSEQ multiplex PCR. The data contain about 270,000 clones, approximately 86% of them seen just once; the ten biggest clones take up roughly 8.5%. The sample was peripheral blood. The receptors come from a middle-aged man with active or convalescent COVID-19. The CDR3 runs from the conserved cysteine through the conserved F or W. The order of the fields is J gene, D gene, V gene, CDR3 protein. D genes are given only for firm matches.

>TRBJ2-3|.|TRBV12-3/TRBV12-4
CASSFGTATQYF
>TRBJ1-6|.|TRBV6-6
CATGRSNSPLHF
>TRBJ2-6|.|TRBV11-2
CAIRGTPHQSQRANVLTF
>TRBJ1-2|TRBD1|TRBV2
CASSAQTGDNDGYTF
>TRBJ2-6|TRBD1|TRBV5-1
CASSLKGGDGSGANVLTF
>TRBJ1-1|.|TRBV2
CASSGTAGRTEAFF
>TRBJ2-1|TRBD2|TRBV5-6
CASSSGWSGRTFSYNEQFF
>TRBJ1-1|TRBD1|TRBV2
CASCFGTVIAFF
>TRBJ2-5|.|TRBV19
CASSAGGGLETQYF
>TRBJ2-1|TRBD2|TRBV14
CASSEASGSYNEQFF
>TRBJ2-1|.|TRBV5-1
CASSLASYNEQFF
>TRBJ1-1|.|TRBV6-1
CASSENRLSAFF
>TRBJ2-1|TRBD2|TRBV19
CATRAGVVNEQFF
>TRBJ2-1|.|TRBV19
CASSIALEQFF
>TRBJ1-2|.|TRBV28
CASSSPLIQGTNYGYTF
>TRBJ2-1|TRBD2|TRBV6-6
CASTNGGVEQFF
>TRBJ2-1|.|TRBV5-4
CASSFNTDNEQFF
>TRBJ2-5|.|TRBV11-3
CASSLEQNLIQETQYF
>TRBJ2-2|.|TRBV28
CASSFNTGKGSGELFF
>TRBJ1-2|.|TRBV30
CACTMARGYTF
>TRBJ1-2|.|TRBV28
CASSFKEYGYTF
>TRBJ1-2|.|TRBV6-5
CASNMDSYGYTF
>TRBJ2-2|.|TRBV7-9
CASSLGAVNTGELFF
>TRBJ1-5|.|TRBV19
CASSIGWQPQHF
>TRBJ2-1|TRBD1|TRBV2
CASSWDRGTYNEQFF
>TRBJ1-3|.|TRBV9
CASSVAYRADSGNTIYF
>TRBJ2-6|.|TRBV2
CASSDGLSGANVLTF
>TRBJ2-3|.|TRBV15
CATSRIGGTDTQYF
>TRBJ2-7|TRBD1|TRBV6-5
CASSTGTEDYEQYF
>TRBJ1-5|TRBD1|TRBV10-3
CAISRDRYNQPQHF
>TRBJ2-1|.|TRBV5-1
CASRATGLDNEQFF
>TRBJ1-3|.|TRBV19
CASSILRSPNGNTIYF
>TRBJ2-1|.|TRBV5-1
CASSSDGQSYNEQFF
>TRBJ1-5|TRBD1|TRBV7-8
CASSLTGGVNQPQHF
>TRBJ2-3|TRBD1|TRBV30
CAWNPGTANTDTQYF
>TRBJ1-1|.|TRBV6-2/TRBV6-3
CASSRARSYDTEAFF